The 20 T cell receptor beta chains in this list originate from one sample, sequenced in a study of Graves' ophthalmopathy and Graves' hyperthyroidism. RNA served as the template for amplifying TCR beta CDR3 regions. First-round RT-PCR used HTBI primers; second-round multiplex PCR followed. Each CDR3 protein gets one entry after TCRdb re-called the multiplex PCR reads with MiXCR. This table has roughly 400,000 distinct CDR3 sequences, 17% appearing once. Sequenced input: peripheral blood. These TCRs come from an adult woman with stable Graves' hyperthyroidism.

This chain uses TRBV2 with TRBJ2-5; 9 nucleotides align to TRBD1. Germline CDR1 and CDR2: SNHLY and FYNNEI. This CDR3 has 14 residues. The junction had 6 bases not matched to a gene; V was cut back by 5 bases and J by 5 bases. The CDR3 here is CASSPDRGMETQYF. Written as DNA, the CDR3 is TGTGCCAGCAGTCCTGACAGGGGGATGGAGACCCAGTACTTC.

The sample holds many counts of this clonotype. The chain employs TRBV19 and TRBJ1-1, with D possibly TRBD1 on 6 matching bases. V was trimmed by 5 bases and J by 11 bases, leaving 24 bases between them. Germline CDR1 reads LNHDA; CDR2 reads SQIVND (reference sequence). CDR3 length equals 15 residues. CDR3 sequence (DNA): TGTGCCAGTAGTGACCCACCCTTGACAGGTGGTGGCGCTTTCTTT. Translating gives CASSDPPLTGGGAFF.

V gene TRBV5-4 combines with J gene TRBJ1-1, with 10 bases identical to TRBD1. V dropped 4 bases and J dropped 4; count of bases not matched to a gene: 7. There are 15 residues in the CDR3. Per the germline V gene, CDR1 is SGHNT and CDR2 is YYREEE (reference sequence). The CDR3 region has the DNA TGTGCCAGCAGCACAGGGACAGGGGTAGTCACTGAAGCTTTCTTT. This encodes CASSTGTGVVTEAFF. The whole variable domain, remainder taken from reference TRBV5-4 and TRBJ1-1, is ETGVTQSPTHLIKTRGQQVTLRCSSQSGHNTVSWYQQALGQGPQFIFQYYREEENGRGNFPPRFSGLQFPNYSSELNVNALELDDSALYLCASSTGTGVVTEAFFGQGTRLTVV.

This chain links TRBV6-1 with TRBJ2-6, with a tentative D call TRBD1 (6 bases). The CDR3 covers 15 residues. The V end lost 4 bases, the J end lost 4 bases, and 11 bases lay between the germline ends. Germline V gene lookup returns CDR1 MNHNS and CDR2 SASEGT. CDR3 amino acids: CASSVRGTGANVLTF. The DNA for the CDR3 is TGTGCCAGCAGTGTCAGGGGTACCGGGGCCAACGTCCTGACTTTC.

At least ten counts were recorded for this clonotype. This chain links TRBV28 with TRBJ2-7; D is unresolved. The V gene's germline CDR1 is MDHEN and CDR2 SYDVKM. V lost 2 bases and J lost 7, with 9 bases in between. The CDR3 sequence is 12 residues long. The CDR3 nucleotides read TGTGCCAGCAGTTTAAGCCGGTGGGAGCAGTACTTC. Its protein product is CASSLSRWEQYF.

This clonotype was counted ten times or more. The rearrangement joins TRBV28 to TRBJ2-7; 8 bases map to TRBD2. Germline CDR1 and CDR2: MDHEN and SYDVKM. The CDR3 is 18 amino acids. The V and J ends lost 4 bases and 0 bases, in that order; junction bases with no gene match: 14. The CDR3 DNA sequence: TGTGCCAGCAGTTCGGGAGGGGCTAGCGGGCTTAGCTCCTACGAGCAGTACTTC. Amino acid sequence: CASSSGGASGLSSYEQYF.

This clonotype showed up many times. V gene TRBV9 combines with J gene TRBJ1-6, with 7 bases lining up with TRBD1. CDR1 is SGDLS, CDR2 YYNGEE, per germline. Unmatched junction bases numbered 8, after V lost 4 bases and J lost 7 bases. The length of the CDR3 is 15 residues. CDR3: CASSTRQGGNSPLHF. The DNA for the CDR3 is TGTGCCAGCAGCACCCGACAGGGAGGGAATTCACCCCTCCACTTT. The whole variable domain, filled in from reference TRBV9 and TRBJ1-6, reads DSGVTQTPKHLITATGQRVTLRCSPRSGDLSVYWYQQSLDQGLQFLIQYYNGEERAKGNILERFSAQQFPDLHSELNLSSLELGDSALYFCASSTRQGGNSPLHFGNGTRLTVT.

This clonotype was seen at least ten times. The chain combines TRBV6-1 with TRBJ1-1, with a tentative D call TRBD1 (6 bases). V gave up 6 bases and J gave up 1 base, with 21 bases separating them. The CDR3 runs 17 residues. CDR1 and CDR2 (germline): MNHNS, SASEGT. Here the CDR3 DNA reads TGTGCCAGCAGACCCAGACGGGGCCAGGGGAAGAACACTGAAGCTTTCTTT. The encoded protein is CASRPRRGQGKNTEAFF.

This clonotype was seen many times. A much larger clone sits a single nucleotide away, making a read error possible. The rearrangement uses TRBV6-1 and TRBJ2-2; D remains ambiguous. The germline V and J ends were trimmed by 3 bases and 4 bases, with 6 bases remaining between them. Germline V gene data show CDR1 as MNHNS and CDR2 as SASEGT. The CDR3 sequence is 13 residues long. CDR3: CASSEESTGELFF. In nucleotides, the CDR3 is TGTGCCAGCAGTGAGGAGAGCACCGGGGAGCTGTTTTTT.

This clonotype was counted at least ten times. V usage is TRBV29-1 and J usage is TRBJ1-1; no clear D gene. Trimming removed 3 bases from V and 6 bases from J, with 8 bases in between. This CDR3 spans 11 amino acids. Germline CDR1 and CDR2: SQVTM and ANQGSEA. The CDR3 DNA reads TGCAGCGTTGATGTTTACGCTGAAGCTTTCTTT. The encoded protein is CSVDVYAEAFF. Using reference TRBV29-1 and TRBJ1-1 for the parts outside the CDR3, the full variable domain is SAVISQKPSRDICQRGTSLTIQCQVDSQVTMMFWYRQQPGQSLTLIATANQGSEATYESGFVIDKFPISRPNLTFSTLTVSNMSPEDSSIYLCSVDVYAEAFFGQGTRLTVV.

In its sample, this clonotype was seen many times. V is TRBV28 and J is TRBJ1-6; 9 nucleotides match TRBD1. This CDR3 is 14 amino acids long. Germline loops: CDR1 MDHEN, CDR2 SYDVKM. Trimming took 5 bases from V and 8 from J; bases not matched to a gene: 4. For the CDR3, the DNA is TGTGCCAGCAGTGTGGGACAGGGTCATTCACCCCTCCACTTT. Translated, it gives CASSVGQGHSPLHF.

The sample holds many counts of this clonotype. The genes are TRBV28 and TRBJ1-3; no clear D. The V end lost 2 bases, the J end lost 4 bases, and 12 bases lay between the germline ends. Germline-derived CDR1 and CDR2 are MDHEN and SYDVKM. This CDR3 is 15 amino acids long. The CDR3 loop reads CASSLSLVSGNTIYF. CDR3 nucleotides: TGTGCCAGCAGTTTAAGTCTGGTATCCGGAAACACCATATATTTT.

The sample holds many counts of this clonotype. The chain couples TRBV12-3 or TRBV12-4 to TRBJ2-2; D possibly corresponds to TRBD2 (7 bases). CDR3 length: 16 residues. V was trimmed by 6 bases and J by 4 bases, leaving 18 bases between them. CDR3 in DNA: TGTGCCAGCAGCCCTCCGAGTAGGGGGGGCACCGGGGAGCTGTTTTTT. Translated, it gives CASSPPSRGGTGELFF.

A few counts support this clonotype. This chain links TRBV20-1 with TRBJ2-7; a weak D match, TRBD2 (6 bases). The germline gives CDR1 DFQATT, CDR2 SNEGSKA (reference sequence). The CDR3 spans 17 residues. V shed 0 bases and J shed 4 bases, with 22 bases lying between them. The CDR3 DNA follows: TGCAGTGCTAGAGATGGGACTTTTTACTCCTCGGATTACGAGCAGTACTTC. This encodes CSARDGTFYSSDYEQYF.

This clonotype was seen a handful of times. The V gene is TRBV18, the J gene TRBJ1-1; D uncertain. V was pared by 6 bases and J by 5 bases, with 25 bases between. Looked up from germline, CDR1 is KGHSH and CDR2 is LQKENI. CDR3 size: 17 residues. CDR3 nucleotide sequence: TGTGCCAGCTCCTTCACCACAGCCACACGGGCTCGGACTGAAGCTTTCTTT. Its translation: CASSFTTATRARTEAFF.

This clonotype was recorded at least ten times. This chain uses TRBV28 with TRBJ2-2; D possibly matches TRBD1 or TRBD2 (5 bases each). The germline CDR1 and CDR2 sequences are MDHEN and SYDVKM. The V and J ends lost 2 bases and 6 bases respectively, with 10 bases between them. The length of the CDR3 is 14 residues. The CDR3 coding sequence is TGTGCCAGCAGTTTAGGGACCCTCTCCGGGGAGCTGTTTTTT. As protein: CASSLGTLSGELFF.

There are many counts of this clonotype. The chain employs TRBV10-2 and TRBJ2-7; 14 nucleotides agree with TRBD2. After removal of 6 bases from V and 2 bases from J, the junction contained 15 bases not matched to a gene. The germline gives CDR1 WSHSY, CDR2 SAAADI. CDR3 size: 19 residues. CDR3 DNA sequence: TGCGCCAGCAGCGGATATCGGACTAGCGGGAGGCCTGCGACCTACGAGCAGTACTTC. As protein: CASSGYRTSGRPATYEQYF.

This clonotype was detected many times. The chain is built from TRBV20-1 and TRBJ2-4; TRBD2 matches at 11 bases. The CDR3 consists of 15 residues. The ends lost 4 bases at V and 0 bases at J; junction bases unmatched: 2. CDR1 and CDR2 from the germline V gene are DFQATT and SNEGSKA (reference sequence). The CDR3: CSATGLAGAKNIQYF. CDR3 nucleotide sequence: TGCAGTGCTACCGGACTAGCGGGAGCCAAAAACATTCAGTACTTC.

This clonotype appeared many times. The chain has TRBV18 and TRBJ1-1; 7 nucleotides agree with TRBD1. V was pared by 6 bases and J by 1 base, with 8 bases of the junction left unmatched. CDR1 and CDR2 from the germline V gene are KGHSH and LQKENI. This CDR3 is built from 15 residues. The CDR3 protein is CASSTRTGENTEAFF. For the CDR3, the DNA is TGTGCCAGCTCCACCAGGACAGGTGAGAACACTGAAGCTTTCTTT. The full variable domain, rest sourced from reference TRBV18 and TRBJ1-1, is NAGVMQNPRHLVRRRGQEARLRCSPMKGHSHVYWYRQLPEEGLKFMVYLQKENIIDESGMPKERFSAEFPKEGPSILRIQQVVRGDSAAYFCASSTRTGENTEAFFGQGTRLTVV.

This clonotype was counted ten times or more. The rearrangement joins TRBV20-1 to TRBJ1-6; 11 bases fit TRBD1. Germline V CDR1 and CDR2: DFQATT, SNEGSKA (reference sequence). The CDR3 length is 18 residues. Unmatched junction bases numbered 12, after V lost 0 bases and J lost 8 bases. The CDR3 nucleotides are TGCAGTGCTAGAGACCCCTCCCGGACAGGGGGCGGGCATTCACCCCTCCACTTT. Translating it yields CSARDPSRTGGGHSPLHF.